Described below is a single T cell receptor beta chain sequence and its context. Ten or more counts support this clonotype. Its cognate antigen has yet to be identified. No quality values exist for individual bases; no much larger clone is one base distant. The entry originates in a study of response to subunit inactivated influenza vaccine (dated by TCRdb to the late 2010s). Regarding the study in general: To follow how T cells responded to a trivalent subunit inactivated influenza vaccine, the researchers relied on deep quantitative profiling of the T cell receptor repertoire.

The method behind the library was RT-PCR. Sequencing relied on an Illumina HiSeq 2500. Starting from the raw public reads, TCRdb applied fastp trimming at Q25, assembled clones with MiXCR and retained in-frame beta chains. Rows are combined by CDR3 protein, so each entry shows the most common genes and DNA. For this sample the table gives some 500,000 distinct CDR3 sequences, of which approximately 17% were detected only once. The ten largest clones take up about 3% of the sample. The CDR3 has 17 amino acids, counting the end cysteine and phenylalanine. The DNA shown is the 51-base CDR3, in frame from base 1. Here V drops 7 bases and J drops 0 bases, and the junction holds 9 bases not matched to any gene. The germline V gene yields MGHRA for CDR1 and YSYEKL for CDR2. Results and caveats for the whole study, not just this receptor: The authors suggested that each seasonal influenza vaccination may recruit only a limited number of new T cells.

The receptor chain draws on TRBV4-1 and TRBJ1-4; the junction holds 9 bases that match TRBD1. The origin of this receptor is a man in his fifties or sixties who received an inactivated influenza vaccine. Donor details come from another sample of the same person, matched by shared clones. Sequenced here: CD4+ T cells sorted from PBMCs, sampled 23 months after vaccination. The sequenced DNA is TGCGCCAGCACCGGGACAGGGATTCTTGCAACTAATGAAAAACTGTTTTTT. This sequence encodes CASTGTGILATNEKLFF.